This is a list of T cell receptor beta chains from one sample in a study of T cells after yellow fever vaccination. TCRdb called the 5' RACE reads again in MiXCR, with one record for every CDR3 protein. This repertoire shows over 120,000 distinct CDR3 sequences, about 6.2% found once; its top ten account for approximately 0.59%. Source: CD4+ T cells sorted from PBMCs, taken 10 days after the yellow fever booster vaccination. All receptors come from a man aged 30 to 39 who received the YFV17D yellow fever vaccine. CDR3s include the opening cysteine and the closing phenylalanine or tryptophan. D genes are given only for firm matches. Only some rows state a clone size, as once, few, many or a class for expanded clones.

j_gene | d_gene | abundance | v_gene | CDR3nt | CDR3aa
TRBJ1-5 | - | - | TRBV19 | TGTGCCAGTAAATTAGGCAATCAGCCCCAGCATTTT | CASKLGNQPQHF
TRBJ2-5 | TRBD2 | few | TRBV5-1 | TGCGCCAGCAGCGCCGGGACTAGCACCCAAGAGACCCAGTACTTC | CASSAGTSTQETQYF
TRBJ2-7 | - | many | TRBV29-1 | TGCAGCGTTAAAGTTGAAGGACTGACCTGGTACGAGCAGTACTTC | CSVKVEGLTWYEQYF
TRBJ2-5 | - | many | TRBV30 | TGTGCCTGGACCGACGGGACCCTGGGGGAGACCCAGTACTTC | CAWTDGTLGETQYF
TRBJ2-1 | - | many | TRBV19 | TGTGCCAGTAGGCGGGACTCGAGCTCCTACAATGAGCAGTTCTTC | CASRRDSSSYNEQFF
TRBJ1-3 | - | many | TRBV29-1 | TGCAGCGTTGTCGGGGCAGGAAACACCATATATTTT | CSVVGAGNTIYF
TRBJ1-5 | - | many | TRBV18 | TGTGCCAGCTCACCGGGCCCTGATCAGCCCCAGCATTTT | CASSPGPDQPQHF
TRBJ2-3 | - | many | TRBV5-1 | TGTGCCAGCAGCTTAGCAGATACGCAGTATTTT | CASSLADTQYF
TRBJ1-1 | - | many | TRBV14 | TGTGCCAGCAGCCAAGACGGCACCGAAGCTTTCTTT | CASSQDGTEAFF
TRBJ2-5 | TRBD2 | many | TRBV12-3/TRBV12-4 | TGTGCCAGCAGTACTAGCGGGGCACAAGAGACCCAGTACTTC | CASSTSGAQETQYF
TRBJ2-5 | - | many | TRBV5-5 | TGTGCCAGCAGCTTCCCAAAGACCGGAGCCCAGACCCAAGAGACCCAGTACTTC | CASSFPKTGAQTQETQYF
TRBJ2-1 | TRBD2 | - | TRBV15 | TGTGTCACCAGCAGAGATCGCGGGGGTTCCTACAATGAGCAGTTCTTC | CVTSRDRGGSYNEQFF
TRBJ2-1 | TRBD2 | many | TRBV20-1 | TGCAGTGCGCCGTCGCGGGAGGGGTTAAATGAGCAGTTCTTC | CSAPSREGLNEQFF
TRBJ2-3 | TRBD1 | many | TRBV5-1 | TGCGCCAGCAGCTTGAATTGGGACAGGGGTCCAGATACGCAGTATTTT | CASSLNWDRGPDTQYF
TRBJ2-3 | - | many | TRBV14 | TGTGCCAGCAGCCAAGATTCCGGCCTTACGCAGTATTTT | CASSQDSGLTQYF
TRBJ2-7 | TRBD1 | many | TRBV28 | TGTGCTAGTGGGACAGGGATCTACGAGCAGTACTTC | CASGTGIYEQYF
TRBJ2-1 | - | few | TRBV7-7 | TGTGCCAGCAGCTTAAGGTCGAGCTCCTACAATGAGCAGTTCTTC | CASSLRSSSYNEQFF
TRBJ2-5 | TRBD2 | many | TRBV7-2 | TGTGCCAGCAGTGCGGCTAGCGGAGAGACCCAGTACTTC | CASSAASGETQYF
TRBJ2-7 | TRBD2 | few | TRBV4-3 | TGCGCCAGCAGCCAAGGGATAGCGGGAGTGTTCGAGCAGTACTTC | CASSQGIAGVFEQYF
TRBJ2-5 | TRBD2 | many | TRBV7-2 | TGTGCCAGCAGCACAAGCGGGAGCGCCCAAGAGACCCAGTACTTC | CASSTSGSAQETQYF
TRBJ2-1 | TRBD1 | many | TRBV20-1 | TGCAGTGCCGGAACGGGACAGGGATACAATGAGCAGTTCTTC | CSAGTGQGYNEQFF
TRBJ1-2 | - | many | TRBV2 | TGTGCCAGCAGCGTAAGCGACGTCCCTCCCTATGGCTACACCTTC | CASSVSDVPPYGYTF
TRBJ1-5 | - | few | TRBV30 | TGTGCCTGGAGTAAGGGGATCAATCAGCCCCAGCATTTT | CAWSKGINQPQHF
TRBJ2-7 | - | many | TRBV12-3/TRBV12-4 | TGTGCCAGCAGTTTACTTACAGGCTACTACGAGCAGTACTTC | CASSLLTGYYEQYF
TRBJ2-7 | - | many | TRBV7-2 | TGTGCCAGCAGCTTAGATCTTAGGAGCTCCTACGAGCAGTACTTC | CASSLDLRSSYEQYF
TRBJ2-4 | TRBD2 | many | TRBV23-1 | TGCGCCAGCATAAGCGGGAGGGGACTAAGGAACATTCAGTACTTC | CASISGRGLRNIQYF
TRBJ1-4 | - | many | TRBV27 | TGTGCCAGCAGTGCGCAGGGGATTCGGGGGGGTGAAAAACTGTTTTTT | CASSAQGIRGGEKLFF